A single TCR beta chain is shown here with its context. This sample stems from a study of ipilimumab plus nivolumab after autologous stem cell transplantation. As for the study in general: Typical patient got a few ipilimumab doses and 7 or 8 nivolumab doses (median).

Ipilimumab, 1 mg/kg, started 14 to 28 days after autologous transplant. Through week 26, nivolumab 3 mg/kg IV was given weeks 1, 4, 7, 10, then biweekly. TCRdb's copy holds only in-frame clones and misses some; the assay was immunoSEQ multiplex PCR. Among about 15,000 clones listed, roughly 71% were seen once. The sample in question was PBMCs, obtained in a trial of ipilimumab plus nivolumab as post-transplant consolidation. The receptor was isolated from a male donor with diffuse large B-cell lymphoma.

CDR3 in DNA: TGTGCTAGTGGCCGCGAGACGCAGCAGTTCTTC. Translation gives CASGRETQQFF. The chain combines TRBV12-5 with TRBJ2-1; D is uncertain. In germline, CDR1 is LGHNT, CDR2 FRNRAP. V was cut by 6 bases and J by 11 bases, with 11 bases left in between. The CDR3 has 11 amino acids.